Listed below are T cell receptor beta chains from one sample, sequenced in a study of blood T cell repertoires in COVID-19. The method was immunoSEQ multiplex PCR; TCRdb's version includes in-frame clones alone and lacks a portion of them. The sample yields tens of thousands of clones, approximately 88% seen once. What was sequenced was peripheral blood. Source of these receptors: a man between 65 and 80 years old with acute or convalescent COVID-19. CDR3s include the opening cysteine and the closing phenylalanine or tryptophan. The order of the fields is CDR3 protein, CDR3 DNA, clone size, V gene, CDR3 length, J gene, D gene. A D gene is named only where the DNA matches it firmly. Clone size is given for some rows only: seen once, a few or many times, or a class if the clone is expanded.

CDR3: CATSDPGTGNTGELFF
DNA: TGTGCCACCAGTGATCCCGGGACAGGGAACACCGGGGAGCTGTTTTTT
size: .
V: TRBV24-1
length: 16
J: TRBJ2-2
D: TRBD1

CDR3: CASSPTILRGLPNYGYTF
DNA: TGTGCCAGCAGCCCTACTATCTTACGGGGTCTTCCGAACTATGGCTACACCTTC
size: .
V: TRBV3-1/TRBV3-2
length: 18
J: TRBJ1-2
D: .

CDR3: CASSEDRYEQYF
DNA: TGTGCCAGCAGTGAGGACAGATACGAGCAGTACTTC
size: .
V: TRBV12-3/TRBV12-4
length: 12
J: TRBJ2-7
D: .

CDR3: CASTWGGATDTQYF
DNA: TGTGCCAGCACCTGGGGGGGGGCCACAGATACGCAGTATTTT
size: .
V: TRBV2
length: 14
J: TRBJ2-3
D: .

CDR3: CASSFRREGSTDTQYF
DNA: TGTGCCAGCAGCTTTAGGCGGGAGGGGAGCACAGATACGCAGTATTTT
size: .
V: TRBV5-4
length: 16
J: TRBJ2-3
D: TRBD2

CDR3: CASSQEIQGAEYF
DNA: TGCGCCAGCAGCCAAGAGATACAGGGGGCCGAGTACTTC
size: .
V: TRBV4-3
length: 13
J: TRBJ2-7
D: TRBD1

CDR3: CASSLLPSGGGSSTDTQYF
DNA: TGCGCCAGCAGCTTGTTGCCTAGCGGGGGGGGATCCTCCACAGATACGCAGTATTTT
size: once
V: TRBV5-1
length: 19
J: TRBJ2-3
D: TRBD2

CDR3: CASSGQDTGELFF
DNA: TGTGCCAGCAGCGGACAGGACACCGGGGAGCTGTTTTTT
size: .
V: TRBV6-5
length: 13
J: TRBJ2-2
D: TRBD1

CDR3: CASSLDGTDTDTQYF
DNA: TGTGCCAGCAGCTTAGATGGGACAGACACAGATACGCAGTATTTT
size: .
V: TRBV11-3
length: 15
J: TRBJ2-3
D: TRBD1

CDR3: CATSRSGTYSNTEAFF
DNA: TGTGCCACCAGCAGGTCGGGGACATACTCGAACACTGAAGCTTTCTTT
size: .
V: TRBV15
length: 16
J: TRBJ1-1
D: .

CDR3: CASSTQANTEAFF
DNA: TGTGCCAGTAGCACACAGGCCAACACTGAAGCTTTCTTT
size: few
V: TRBV19
length: 13
J: TRBJ1-1
D: .

CDR3: CASSSPTFGFYQPQHF
DNA: TGTGCCAGCAGTTCCCCGACATTTGGTTTTTATCAGCCCCAGCATTTT
size: .
V: TRBV28
length: 16
J: TRBJ1-5
D: .

CDR3: CSEGGTGNYGYTF
DNA: TGCAGCGAGGGAGGGACAGGGAACTATGGCTACACCTTC
size: .
V: TRBV29-1
length: 13
J: TRBJ1-2
D: TRBD1

CDR3: CATRRQGSSLNTGELFF
DNA: TGTGCCACCAGACGTCAGGGGTCAAGTCTGAACACCGGGGAGCTGTTTTTT
size: .
V: TRBV27
length: 17
J: TRBJ2-2
D: .

CDR3: CASSLFGHSEKLFF
DNA: TGTGCCAGCAGTTTATTCGGACATTCCGAAAAACTGTTTTTT
size: .
V: TRBV28
length: 14
J: TRBJ1-4
D: .

CDR3: CASSFPLGSNEQFF
DNA: TGTGCCAGCAGCTTCCCACTCGGTAGCAATGAGCAGTTCTTC
size: .
V: TRBV7-9
length: 14
J: TRBJ2-1
D: .

CDR3: CASSQFRGKGGEAFF
DNA: TGTGCCAGCAGCCAGTTCCGGGGGAAGGGAGGTGAAGCTTTCTTT
size: .
V: TRBV11-1
length: 15
J: TRBJ1-1
D: .

CDR3: CASSTREVANSPLHF
DNA: TGTGCCAGTAGTACCAGGGAGGTGGCTAATTCACCCCTCCACTTT
size: .
V: TRBV19
length: 15
J: TRBJ1-6
D: .

CDR3: CASSLSGGGEQYF
DNA: TGTGCCAGCAGTTTATCGGGCGGAGGCGAGCAGTACTTC
size: .
V: TRBV27
length: 13
J: TRBJ2-7
D: .

CDR3: CASSQEASGGTQYF
DNA: TGCGCCAGCAGCCAAGAGGCTAGCGGGGGAACGCAGTATTTT
size: .
V: TRBV4-3
length: 14
J: TRBJ2-3
D: TRBD2

CDR3: CSAPRTGGSTEAFF
DNA: TGCAGCGCGCCGCGGACAGGGGGCAGTACTGAAGCTTTCTTT
size: few
V: TRBV29-1
length: 14
J: TRBJ1-1
D: TRBD1

CDR3: CASSRGEAAIYNEQFF
DNA: TGCGCCAGCAGCCGCGGGGAGGCGGCGATTTACAATGAGCAGTTCTTC
size: .
V: TRBV5-1
length: 16
J: TRBJ2-1
D: .

CDR3: CASSLSSDRNGYTF
DNA: TGTGCCAGCAGTTTATCATCCGACAGAAATGGCTACACCTTC
size: .
V: TRBV6-5
length: 14
J: TRBJ1-2
D: .

CDR3: CASSQGGQGHGYTF
DNA: TGCGCCAGCAGCCAAGGAGGACAGGGGCATGGCTACACCTTC
size: .
V: TRBV4-3
length: 14
J: TRBJ1-2
D: TRBD1

CDR3: CASSWDSSGNTIYF
DNA: TGTGCCAGCAGCTGGGACAGCTCTGGAAACACCATATATTTT
size: .
V: TRBV7-8
length: 14
J: TRBJ1-3
D: TRBD1

CDR3: CASSSPRGGDTQYF
DNA: TGCGCCAGCAGCTCCCCCCGGGGGGGGGATACGCAGTATTTT
size: .
V: TRBV5-1
length: 14
J: TRBJ2-3
D: TRBD2

CDR3: CASSLGVGVVAETQYF
DNA: TGTGCCAGCAGCTTGGGTGTAGGGGTGGTTGCTGAGACCCAGTACTTC
size: .
V: TRBV5-4
length: 16
J: TRBJ2-5
D: .

CDR3: CASSLGALNTEAFF
DNA: TGTGCCAGCAGCTTAGGCGCGCTGAACACTGAAGCTTTCTTT
size: .
V: TRBV7-2
length: 14
J: TRBJ1-1
D: .

CDR3: CASRDRDTEAFF
DNA: TGTGCCAGCAGGGACAGGGACACTGAAGCTTTCTTT
size: .
V: TRBV7-9
length: 12
J: TRBJ1-1
D: TRBD1

CDR3: CASSFRGGANTGELFF
DNA: TGTGCCAGCAGCTTCCGCGGGGGGGCCAACACCGGGGAGCTGTTTTTT
size: once
V: TRBV7-3
length: 16
J: TRBJ2-2
D: TRBD2

CDR3: CASSIGRAGTGIYEQYF
DNA: TGTGCCAGTAGTATAGGCCGAGCCGGGACAGGGATCTACGAGCAGTACTTC
size: .
V: TRBV19
length: 17
J: TRBJ2-7
D: TRBD1

CDR3: CASSLTRSGTGFNEQFF
DNA: TGTGCCAGCAGCTTAACCCGATCCGGGACAGGGTTTAATGAGCAGTTCTTC
size: few
V: TRBV7-3
length: 17
J: TRBJ2-1
D: TRBD1

CDR3: CASSLGGGANYGYTF
DNA: TGCGCCAGCAGCTTGGGTGGCGGGGCTAACTATGGCTACACCTTC
size: .
V: TRBV5-1
length: 15
J: TRBJ1-2
D: .

CDR3: CASSLTQGTEAFF
DNA: TGTGCCAGCAGCCTTACTCAGGGGACGGAAGCTTTCTTT
size: .
V: TRBV6-6
length: 13
J: TRBJ1-1
D: .

CDR3: CAWSGIATNEKLFF
DNA: TGTGCCTGGAGTGGTATAGCAACTAATGAAAAACTGTTTTTT
size: .
V: TRBV30
length: 14
J: TRBJ1-4
D: .

CDR3: CASSLGAGGKAFF
DNA: TGTGCCAGCAGTTTAGGAGCGGGGGGTAAAGCTTTCTTT
size: .
V: TRBV12-3/TRBV12-4
length: 13
J: TRBJ1-1
D: .

CDR3: CASSLGQNTDTQYF
DNA: TGTGCCAGCAGTCTCGGACAGAACACAGATACGCAGTATTTT
size: .
V: TRBV27
length: 14
J: TRBJ2-3
D: .

CDR3: CASSLEYAGYGYTF
DNA: TGCGCCAGCAGCTTGGAGTACGCGGGCTATGGCTACACCTTC
size: .
V: TRBV5-1
length: 14
J: TRBJ1-2
D: .

CDR3: CASRVQGNTGELFF
DNA: TGTGCCAGCAGAGTACAGGGGAACACCGGGGAGCTGTTTTTT
size: .
V: TRBV25-1
length: 14
J: TRBJ2-2
D: .

CDR3: CASSPFPRTGVWEQYF
DNA: TGTGCCAGCAGCCCATTTCCCCGGACAGGGGTTTGGGAGCAGTACTTC
size: .
V: TRBV7-2
length: 16
J: TRBJ2-7
D: TRBD1

CDR3: CATSSERGGHNEQFF
DNA: TGTGCCACCAGCAGTGAGCGGGGGGGTCACAATGAGCAGTTCTTC
size: .
V: TRBV15
length: 15
J: TRBJ2-1
D: TRBD2

CDR3: CSASAGPNQPQHF
DNA: TGCAGTGCTAGTGCAGGGCCAAATCAGCCCCAGCATTTT
size: .
V: TRBV20-1
length: 13
J: TRBJ1-5
D: .

CDR3: CASSPGLSPLHF
DNA: TGTGCCAGCAGTCCCGGACTCTCGCCCCTCCACTTT
size: once
V: TRBV9
length: 12
J: TRBJ1-6
D: .

CDR3: CAWSRRGGVGTGELFF
DNA: TGTGCCTGGAGTCGAAGAGGGGGCGTTGGCACCGGGGAGCTGTTTTTT
size: .
V: TRBV30
length: 16
J: TRBJ2-2
D: TRBD1

CDR3: CAIMGQGTYEQYF
DNA: TGTGCCATCATGGGACAGGGTACCTACGAGCAGTACTTC
size: once
V: TRBV10-3
length: 13
J: TRBJ2-7
D: TRBD1

CDR3: CASSAGGLNEKLFF
DNA: TGCGCCAGCAGCGCAGGGGGACTTAATGAAAAACTGTTTTTT
size: once
V: TRBV5-1
length: 14
J: TRBJ1-4
D: TRBD1